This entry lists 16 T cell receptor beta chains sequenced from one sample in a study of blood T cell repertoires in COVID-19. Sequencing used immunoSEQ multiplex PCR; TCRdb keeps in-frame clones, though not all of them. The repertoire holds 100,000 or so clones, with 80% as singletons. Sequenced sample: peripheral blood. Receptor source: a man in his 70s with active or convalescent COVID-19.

The CDR3 coding sequence is TGTGCCAGCAGCCAAGGAAACAGGGGCCTTAACACTGAAGCTTTCTTT. Translated: CASSQGNRGLNTEAFF. This chain joins TRBV3-1 (or the pseudogene TRBV3-2) and TRBJ1-1; 7 bases align to TRBD1. Unmatched junction bases numbered 7, after V lost 1 base and J lost 2 bases. CDR3 length: 16 amino acids. Germline CDR1 is LGHDT and CDR2 is YNNKEL (reference sequence).

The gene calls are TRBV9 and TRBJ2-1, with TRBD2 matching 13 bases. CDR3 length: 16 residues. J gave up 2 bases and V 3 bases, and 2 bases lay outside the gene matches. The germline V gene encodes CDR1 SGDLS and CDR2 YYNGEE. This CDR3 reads CASSEGTSGTYNEQFF. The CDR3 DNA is TGTGCCAGCAGCGAAGGGACTAGCGGGACCTACAATGAGCAGTTCTTC.

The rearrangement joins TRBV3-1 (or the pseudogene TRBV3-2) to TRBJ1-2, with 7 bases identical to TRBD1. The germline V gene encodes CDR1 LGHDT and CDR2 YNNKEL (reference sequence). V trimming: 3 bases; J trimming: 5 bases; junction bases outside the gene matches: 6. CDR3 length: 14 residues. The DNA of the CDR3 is TGTGCCAGCAGCCAGACAGGGAGCATTTATGGCTACACCTTC. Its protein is CASSQTGSIYGYTF.

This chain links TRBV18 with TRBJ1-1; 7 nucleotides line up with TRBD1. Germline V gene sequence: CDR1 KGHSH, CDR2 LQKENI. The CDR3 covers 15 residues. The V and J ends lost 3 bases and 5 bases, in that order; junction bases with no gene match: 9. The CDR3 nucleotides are TGTGCCAGCTCACCGAACCGCGACAGGGTAACTGAAGCTTTCTTT. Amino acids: CASSPNRDRVTEAFF.

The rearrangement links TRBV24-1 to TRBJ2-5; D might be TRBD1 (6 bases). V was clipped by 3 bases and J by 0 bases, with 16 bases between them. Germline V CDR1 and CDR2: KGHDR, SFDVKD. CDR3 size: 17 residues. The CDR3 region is CATSDTTFDRYQETQYF. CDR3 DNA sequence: TGTGCCACCAGTGATACGACATTCGACAGGTACCAAGAGACCCAGTACTTC.

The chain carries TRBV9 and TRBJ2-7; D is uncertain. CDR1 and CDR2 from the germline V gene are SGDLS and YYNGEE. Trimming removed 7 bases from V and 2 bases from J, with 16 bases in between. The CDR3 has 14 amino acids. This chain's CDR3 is CASSPTSPAYEQYF. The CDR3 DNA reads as TGTGCCAGCTCTCCAACAAGTCCAGCCTACGAGCAGTACTTC.

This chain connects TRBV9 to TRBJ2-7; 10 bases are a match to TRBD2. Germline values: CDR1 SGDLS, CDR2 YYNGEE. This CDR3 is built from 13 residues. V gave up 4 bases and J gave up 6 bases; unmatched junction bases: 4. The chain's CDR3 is CASSPGLAAEQYF. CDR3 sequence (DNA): TGTGCCAGCAGCCCAGGACTAGCGGCCGAGCAGTACTTC. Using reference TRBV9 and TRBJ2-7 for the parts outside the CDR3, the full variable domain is DSGVTQTPKHLITATGQRVTLRCSPRSGDLSVYWYQQSLDQGLQFLIQYYNGEERAKGNILERFSAQQFPDLHSELNLSSLELGDSALYFCASSPGLAAEQYFGPGTRLTVT.

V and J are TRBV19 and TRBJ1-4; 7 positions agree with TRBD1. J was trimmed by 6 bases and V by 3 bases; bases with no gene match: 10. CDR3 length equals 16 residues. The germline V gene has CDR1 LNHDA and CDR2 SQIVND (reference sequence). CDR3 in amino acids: CASSIYGDRVYEKLFF. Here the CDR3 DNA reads TGTGCCAGTAGTATTTACGGAGACAGGGTATATGAAAAACTGTTTTTT.

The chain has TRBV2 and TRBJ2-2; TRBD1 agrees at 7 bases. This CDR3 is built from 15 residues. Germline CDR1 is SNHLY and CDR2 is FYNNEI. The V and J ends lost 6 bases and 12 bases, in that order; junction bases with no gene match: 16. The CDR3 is CASRSAQGGADQLFF. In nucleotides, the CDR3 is TGTGCCAGCAGGAGCGCACAAGGGGGCGCTGATCAGCTGTTTTTT.

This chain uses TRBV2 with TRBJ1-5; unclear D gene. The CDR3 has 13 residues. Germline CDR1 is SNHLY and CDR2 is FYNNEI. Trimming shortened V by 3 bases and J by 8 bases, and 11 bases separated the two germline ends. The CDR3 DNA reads TGTGCCAGCAGTGATAACCTGAGCAAGCCCCAGCATTTT. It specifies CASSDNLSKPQHF.

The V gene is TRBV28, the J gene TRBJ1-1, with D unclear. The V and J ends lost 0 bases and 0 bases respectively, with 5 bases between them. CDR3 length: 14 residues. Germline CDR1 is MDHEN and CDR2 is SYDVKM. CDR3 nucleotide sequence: TGTGCCAGCAGTTTATGGGCAGTGAACACTGAAGCTTTCTTT. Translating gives CASSLWAVNTEAFF.

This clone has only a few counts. The CDR3 bases are TGTGCCAGCAGCTTGGGACAGGCTCAGCCCCAGCATTTT. Protein: CASSLGQAQPQHF. The chain recombines TRBV7-9 with TRBJ1-5; TRBD1 matches 8 bases. Germline lookup yields CDR1 SEHNR and CDR2 FQNEAQ (reference sequence). The CDR3 has 13 residues. V shed 3 bases and J 6 bases; nucleotides not matched to a gene: 1.

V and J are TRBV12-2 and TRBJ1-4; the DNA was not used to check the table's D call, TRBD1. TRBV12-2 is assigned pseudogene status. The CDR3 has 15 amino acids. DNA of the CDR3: TGTGCAAGTACAGGGGGTCGGGGGTGGCTTGAAAAACTGTTTTTT. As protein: CASTGGRGWLEKLFF.

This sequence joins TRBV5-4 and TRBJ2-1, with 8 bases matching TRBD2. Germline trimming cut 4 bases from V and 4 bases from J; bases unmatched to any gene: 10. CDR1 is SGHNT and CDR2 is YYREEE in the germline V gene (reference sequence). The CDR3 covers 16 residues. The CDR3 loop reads CASSTEAGARYNEQFF. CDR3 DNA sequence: TGTGCCAGCAGCACCGAAGCGGGGGCCCGATACAATGAGCAGTTCTTC. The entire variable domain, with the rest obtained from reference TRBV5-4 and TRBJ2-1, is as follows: ETGVTQSPTHLIKTRGQQVTLRCSSQSGHNTVSWYQQALGQGPQFIFQYYREEENGRGNFPPRFSGLQFPNYSSELNVNALELDDSALYLCASSTEAGARYNEQFFGPGTRLTVL.

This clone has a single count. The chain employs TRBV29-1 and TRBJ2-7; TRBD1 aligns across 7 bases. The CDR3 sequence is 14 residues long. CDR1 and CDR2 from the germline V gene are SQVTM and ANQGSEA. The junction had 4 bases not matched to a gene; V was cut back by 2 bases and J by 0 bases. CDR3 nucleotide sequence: TGCAGCGTTGAATCCGGGACAGCCTCCTACGAGCAGTACTTC. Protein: CSVESGTASYEQYF.

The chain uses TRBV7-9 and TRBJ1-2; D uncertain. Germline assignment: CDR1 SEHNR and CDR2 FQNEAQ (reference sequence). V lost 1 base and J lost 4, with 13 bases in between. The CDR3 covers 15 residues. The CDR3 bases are TGTGCCAGCAGCTTAGTGGCCACCTCCGTCTATGGCTACACCTTC. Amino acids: CASSLVATSVYGYTF.